Following are 16 T cell receptor beta chains from one sample sequenced in a study of T cells after yellow fever vaccination. TCRdb re-called the 5' RACE reads through MiXCR, storing one row per CDR3 protein. The sample has about 120,000 distinct CDR3 sequences, about 7.2% seen once. The material sequenced was CD4+ T cells sorted from PBMCs, taken more than 40 days after the first yellow fever vaccination. The receptor source for this set is a man aged 18 to 30 who received the YFV17D yellow fever vaccine.

There are many counts of this clonotype. The chain employs TRBV12-3 or TRBV12-4 and TRBJ2-5; D uncertain. The CDR3 totals 12 residues. V was pared by 3 bases and J by 5 bases, with 7 bases between. The CDR3 sequence: CASSFWGETQYF. The CDR3 bases are TGTGCCAGCAGTTTTTGGGGTGAGACCCAGTACTTC.

This clonotype has a count of ten or more. The chain is built from TRBV6-5 and TRBJ1-5; D is ambiguous. Germline V gives CDR1 MNHEY, CDR2 SVGAGI. The CDR3 consists of 15 residues. Between the trimmed V and J ends, which lost 6 bases and 0 bases, there was a span of 12 bases. In nucleotides, the CDR3 is TGTGCCAGCAGGGAGGGTACTTATAGCAATCAGCCCCAGCATTTT. Protein product: CASREGTYSNQPQHF.

This clonotype was counted at least ten times. This chain links TRBV11-2 with TRBJ2-1; the D gene is possibly TRBD2 (5 bases). The V end was cut by 3 bases, the J end by 0 bases, with 12 bases between. The CDR3 has 16 amino acids. The germline V gene encodes CDR1 SGHAT and CDR2 FQNNGV. CDR3 coding DNA: TGTGCCAGCAGCTTCCGACCGGACTCCTCCTACAATGAGCAGTTCTTC. Translating it yields CASSFRPDSSYNEQFF.

Many counts were recorded for this clonotype. The genes are TRBV6-2 or TRBV6-3 and TRBJ2-4; weak D call: TRBD1 (5 bases). Germline CDR1 MNHEY, CDR2 SVGEGT. V was pared by 7 bases and J by 6 bases, with 7 bases between. The CDR3 spans 11 residues. Here the CDR3 reads CASNDRNIQYF. As DNA, the CDR3 is TGTGCCAGCAATGACAGAAACATTCAGTACTTC.

This clonotype has ten or more counts. This sequence joins TRBV12-3 or TRBV12-4 and TRBJ2-1; 8 bases align to TRBD2. V dropped 4 bases and J dropped 9; count of bases not matched to a gene: 11. This CDR3 has 15 amino acids. DNA of the CDR3: TGTGCCAGCAGTTCCACAGCGGGGGCGGTTACTGAGCAGTTCTTC. This encodes CASSSTAGAVTEQFF.

This clonotype was observed a handful of times. This chain connects TRBV5-4 to TRBJ2-6; D is ambiguous. The germline gives CDR1 SGHNT, CDR2 YYREEE (reference sequence). V was pared by 0 bases and J by 0 bases, with 13 bases between. The CDR3 covers 18 residues. The CDR3, as DNA: TGTGCCAGCAGCTTGGCGGTCCATTTAAGCTCTGGGGCCAACGTCCTGACTTTC. Encoded protein: CASSLAVHLSSGANVLTF.

Many counts were recorded for this clonotype. The CDR3 DNA sequence: TGTGCCACCAGCAGTTCCAAGGGGGATACGCAGTATTTT. Translated: CATSSSKGDTQYF. The chain has TRBV15 and TRBJ2-3; weak D call: TRBD1 (5 bases). The V end was cut by 3 bases, the J end by 6 bases, with 10 bases between. Germline CDR1 reads LNHNV; CDR2 reads YYDKDF (reference sequence). The CDR3 consists of 13 residues. The full variable domain, in which reference TRBV15 and TRBJ2-3 provide the parts outside the CDR3, is DAMVIQNPRYQVTQFGKPVTLSCSQTLNHNVMYWYQQKSSQAPKLLFHYYDKDFNNEADTPDNFQSRRPNTSFCFLDIRSPGLGDTAMYLCATSSSKGDTQYFGPGTRLTVL.

This clonotype was found many times. This chain connects TRBV9 to TRBJ2-3, with 10 bases aligning to TRBD2. Germline assignment: CDR1 SGDLS and CDR2 YYNGEE. CDR3 length equals 15 residues. The junction had 6 bases not matched to a gene; V was cut back by 4 bases and J by 4 bases. Written as DNA, the CDR3 is TGTGCCAGCAGCTCGGCTAGCGGGGGTGCAGATACGCAGTATTTT. As protein: CASSSASGGADTQYF.

This sequence joins TRBV4-3 and TRBJ2-7, with D unresolved. Germline V gene sequence: CDR1 LGHNA, CDR2 YSLEER. The CDR3 runs 15 residues. V was cut by 0 bases and J by 8 bases, with 17 bases left in between. This CDR3 reads CASSQEGPGSHKQYF. CDR3 bases: TGCGCCAGCAGCCAAGAGGGCCCCGGAAGTCATAAGCAGTACTTC.

The chain links TRBV6-2 or TRBV6-3 to TRBJ1-6, with D maybe TRBD1 (6 bases). This CDR3 region has 17 residues. Germline CDR1 MNHEY, CDR2 SVGEGT. V was clipped by 2 bases and J by 0 bases, with 11 bases between them. The CDR3 loop is CASSYRGPSSYNSPLHF. The CDR3 DNA is TGTGCCAGCAGTTACCGGGGGCCGAGCTCCTATAATTCACCCCTCCACTTT.

At least ten counts were recorded for this clonotype. V gene TRBV7-8 combines with J gene TRBJ1-2, with 8 bases that match TRBD1. Germline V gives CDR1 SGHVS, CDR2 FQNEAQ. The CDR3 totals 14 residues. The ends lost 5 bases at V and 6 bases at J; junction bases unmatched: 8. Written as DNA, the CDR3 is TGTGCCAGCAGCCGACAGTCAGGGGGCGATGGCTACACCTTC. This translates into CASSRQSGGDGYTF.

With respect to this clonotype: A much larger clone lies a single base off, so this may be a read error. The chain is built from TRBV10-3 and TRBJ2-5; D tentatively reads TRBD1 or TRBD2 (5 bases each). Germline V gene data show CDR1 as ENHRY and CDR2 as SYGVKD. Trimming took 10 bases from V and 8 from J, leaving 32 bases between them. CDR3 length equals 17 residues. CDR3 in DNA: TGTGCCACCAGGCCCCCCACCCTGGGGGTCGTAGGGATTACCCAGTACTTC. Protein sequence: CATRPPTLGVVGITQYF.

This clonotype was seen repeatedly, ten times or more. The chain is built from TRBV7-2 and TRBJ1-3; D gene unclear. The CDR3 covers 12 residues. The V end was cut by 1 base, the J end by 6 bases, with 4 bases between. CDR1 SGHTA and CDR2 FQGNSA come from the germline V gene. CDR3 DNA sequence: TGTGCCAGCAGCTTAGACGTAAACACCATATATTTT. Translated: CASSLDVNTIYF.

This clonotype occurred many times. The chain joins TRBV7-9 to TRBJ1-2; TRBD1 aligns across 7 bases. J lost 2 bases, V lost 1 base, and 1 base had no gene match. The CDR3 sequence is 14 residues long. Germline CDR1 is SEHNR and CDR2 is FQNEAQ (reference sequence). CDR3 protein: CASSLGGGNYGYTF. The CDR3 DNA sequence: TGTGCCAGCAGCTTAGGAGGGGGCAACTATGGCTACACCTTC. The full variable domain, rest sourced from reference TRBV7-9 and TRBJ1-2, is DTGVSQNPRHKITKRGQNVTFRCDPISEHNRLYWYRQTLGQGPEFLTYFQNEAQLEKSRLLSDRFSAERPKGSFSTLEIQRTEQGDSAMYLCASSLGGGNYGYTFGSGTRLTVV.

This clonotype was seen ten or more times. The chain combines TRBV5-1 with TRBJ1-2, with TRBD1 identical over 7 bases. This CDR3 has 14 residues. Looked up from germline, CDR1 is SGHRS and CDR2 is YFSETQ. The J segment lost 4 bases and the V segment lost 4 bases, leaving 7 bases of the junction unmatched. In nucleotides, the CDR3 is TGCGCCAGCAGCGAAACTACAGGGGCCTATGGCTACACCTTC. The encoded protein is CASSETTGAYGYTF.

This clonotype was observed at least ten times. This chain uses TRBV2 with TRBJ2-6; D perhaps matches TRBD1 (6 bases). The germline CDR1 and CDR2 sequences are SNHLY and FYNNEI. CDR3 length: 15 residues. Deletions cut 9 bases from V and 0 bases from J, with 12 bases between. This CDR3 is CARGTLYSGANVLTF. CDR3 nucleotide sequence: TGTGCCAGAGGGACACTTTACTCTGGGGCCAACGTCCTGACTTTC.